This TCR beta chain comes out of a study of shared clonotypes between healthy human individuals. The study's findings and limits: Lower generation probabilities were found for non-shared clonotypes than for those shared by all four donors.

Comments on this clone: Its target is unknown.

Sequencing used immunoSEQ multiplex PCR; TCRdb keeps in-frame clones, though not all of them. The sample carries some 1 million clones, under 80% recorded once. This CDR3 has 11 amino acids. V lost 6 bases and J lost 5, with 8 bases in between. Germline V gives CDR1 MGHDK, CDR2 SYGVNS. The source of this sequence is a man in his late teens or twenties in good health. Sequencing was done on a sample of memory CD4+ T cells sorted from blood. Subset described: CD45RA-negative fraction. The chain is built from TRBV25-1 and TRBJ2-7; D is unresolved. CDR3 DNA: TGTGCCAGCAGCGATTTGGACGAGCAGTACTTC. Protein: CASSDLDEQYF.